One and the same sample provided the 23 T cell receptor beta chains below, sequenced in a study of cytomegalovirus exposure and HLA in healthy donors. Primers: 60 Vbeta forward and 13 Jbeta reverse. The repertoire was sequenced with immunoSEQ multiplex PCR; TCRdb's copy has only in-frame clones and lacks some. The sample consists of around 150,000 clones, roughly three quarters of them appearing once. Sequencing input: PBMCs. These TCRs come from a male donor in good health and CMV-seropositive.

V is TRBV7-9 and J is TRBJ2-7; TRBD1 agrees at 10 bases. Germline loops: CDR1 SEHNR, CDR2 FQNEAQ (reference sequence). V lost 5 bases, J lost 3 bases, and 4 bases stayed unmatched. There are 14 residues in the CDR3. The CDR3 region is CASSPRTGGYEQYF. In DNA form, the CDR3 reads TGTGCCAGCAGCCCTAGGACAGGGGGCTACGAGCAGTACTTC.

The V call is TRBV4-3, the J call TRBJ2-2, with D perhaps TRBD1 (5 bases). CDR3 length: 15 residues. CDR1 is LGHNA and CDR2 is YSLEER in the germline V gene. V lost 3 bases and J lost 7, with 15 bases in between. CDR3 nucleotides: TGCGCCAGCAGCCAGGGGCTCGATTCCATCGGGGAGCTGTTTTTT. It translates to CASSQGLDSIGELFF.

The chain combines TRBV7-9 with TRBJ2-7, with D maybe TRBD2 (5 bases). Germline V gene data show CDR1 as SEHNR and CDR2 as FQNEAQ (reference sequence). Trimming removed 0 bases at V and 3 bases at J, with 9 bases between. The CDR3 covers 14 residues. CDR3 loop: CASSLAPGNYEQYF. Written as DNA, the CDR3 is TGTGCCAGCAGCTTAGCGCCGGGAAACTACGAGCAGTACTTC. The full variable domain, with the rest looked up from reference TRBV7-9 and TRBJ2-7, is DTGVSQNPRHKITKRGQNVTFRCDPISEHNRLYWYRQTLGQGPEFLTYFQNEAQLEKSRLLSDRFSAERPKGSFSTLEIQRTEQGDSAMYLCASSLAPGNYEQYFGPGTRLTVT.

This clone was picked up one time. The rearrangement joins TRBV4-2 to TRBJ2-5; possible D gene TRBD2, 5 bases. This CDR3 has 13 amino acids. The germline V and J ends were trimmed by 1 base and 5 bases, with 8 bases remaining between them. Germline V gene lookup returns CDR1 LGHNA and CDR2 YNFKEQ. The CDR3: CASSQVSEETQYF. CDR3 nucleotide sequence: TGTGCCAGCAGCCAAGTTAGCGAGGAGACCCAGTACTTC.

V gene TRBV4-1 combines with J gene TRBJ1-1; D remains unclear. V was cut by 6 bases and J by 6 bases, with 23 bases left in between. CDR3 size: 16 residues. Germline V gene data show CDR1 as MGHRA and CDR2 as YSYEKL. DNA of the CDR3: TGCGCCAGCAGACCTCAACGCGGCACCCTTCCGTCTGAAGCTTTCTTT. It codes for CASRPQRGTLPSEAFF.

The gene calls are TRBV7-9 and TRBJ1-1; 8 bases align to TRBD1. With V trimmed by 7 bases and J by 3 bases, 16 bases remained unmatched. CDR1 is SEHNR, CDR2 FQNEAQ, per germline (reference sequence). The CDR3 is made up of 17 amino acids. The CDR3 DNA reads TGTGCCAGCATCCCCCTGGGGACAGGATTCGAGGACACTGAAGCTTTCTTT. Its protein is CASIPLGTGFEDTEAFF.

The V gene is TRBV30, the J gene TRBJ1-1; D is unresolved. The CDR3 covers 13 residues. Trimming removed 4 bases from V and 4 bases from J, with 13 bases in between. CDR1 is GTSNPN and CDR2 is SVGIG in the germline V gene (reference sequence). The CDR3 DNA reads as TGTGCCTGGAAGTCGGGTTGGAGCACTGAAGCTTTCTTT. It codes for CAWKSGWSTEAFF.

V is TRBV6-5 and J is TRBJ1-3; TRBD1 matches 7 bases. Germline V gives CDR1 MNHEY, CDR2 SVGAGI. The CDR3 has 14 residues. V lost 7 bases and J lost 3; bases outside the gene matches: 6. CDR3 loop: CASKPSGGGNTIYF. CDR3 DNA: TGTGCCAGCAAGCCCTCAGGGGGTGGAAACACCATATATTTT.

This chain connects TRBV2 to TRBJ1-6, with TRBD1 as a possible D gene (6 bases). Per germline, CDR1 SNHLY and CDR2 FYNNEI. V lost 7 bases to trimming and J lost 0 bases, with 16 bases between them. The CDR3 contains 17 residues. In DNA form, the CDR3 reads TGTGCCAGCAAATCGGGACATGCCAGCTCCTATAATTCACCCCTCCACTTT. The encoded protein is CASKSGHASSYNSPLHF.

Concerning this clone itself: At one of its ends the junction is not consistent with the germline gene, which may arise from a read error. The CDR3 region has the DNA TGTGCCAGCAGTGAAAAGACAAAGGCCATGGATTTT. It translates to CASSEKTKAMDF. The J gene is TRBJ1-5, the V gene TRBV6-1; D is ambiguous. CDR1 and CDR2 (germline): MNHNS, SASEGT. The CDR3 runs to 12 residues.

The CDR3 reads CAWSRSSGGRDTQYF. DNA for the CDR3: TGTGCCTGGAGTCGATCCAGCGGGGGAAGAGATACGCAGTATTTT. The gene calls are TRBV30 and TRBJ2-3, with 8 bases matching TRBD2. This CDR3 spans 15 amino acids. Per germline, CDR1 GTSNPN and CDR2 SVGIG (reference sequence). After removal of 2 bases from V and 5 bases from J, the junction contained 9 bases not matched to a gene. The full variable domain, in which reference TRBV30 and TRBJ2-3 provide the parts outside the CDR3, is SQTIHQWPATLVQPVGSPLSLECTVEGTSNPNLYWYRQAAGRGLQLLFYSVGIGQISSEVPQNLSASRPQDRQFILSSKKLLLSDSGFYLCAWSRSSGGRDTQYFGPGTRLTVL.

The chain combines TRBV7-9 with TRBJ2-5; D is perhaps TRBD2 (5 bases). Looked up from germline, CDR1 is SEHNR and CDR2 is FQNEAQ (reference sequence). Deletions cut 0 bases from V and 5 bases from J, with 13 bases between. This CDR3 comprises 15 residues. CDR3 in DNA: TGTGCCAGCAGCTTAGCGGGGAGCCCCTGGGAGACCCAGTACTTC. This sequence encodes CASSLAGSPWETQYF.

J is TRBJ1-2 and V is TRBV4-1; tentatively, D is TRBD1 (5 bases). The germline gives CDR1 MGHRA, CDR2 YSYEKL. Trimming took 0 bases from V and 6 from J, leaving 20 bases between them. CDR3 length: 17 residues. CDR3 bases: TGCGCCAGCAGCCAAGAAGGGCGGGGGGTACGGCCGGATGGCTACACCTTC. It encodes CASSQEGRGVRPDGYTF.

V gene TRBV5-6 combines with J gene TRBJ1-2, with a weak D call TRBD1 (5 bases). Germline assignment: CDR1 SGHDT and CDR2 YYEEEE. The CDR3 is 15 amino acids. V dropped 3 bases and J dropped 3 bases, with 15 bases sitting between them. This CDR3 reads CASSYRRVSYYGYTF. The CDR3 region has the DNA TGTGCCAGCAGCTACCGCAGGGTTTCCTACTATGGCTACACCTTC.

This chain connects TRBV15 to TRBJ1-2, with 8 nucleotides matching TRBD1. The CDR3 has 19 amino acids. The J segment lost 0 bases and the V segment lost 4 bases, leaving 16 bases of the junction unmatched. In germline, CDR1 is LNHNV, CDR2 YYDKDF (reference sequence). DNA for the CDR3: TGTGCCACCAGCACCCATGAGGACAGGGAAAATGGGCCTAACTATGGCTACACCTTC. Translated, it gives CATSTHEDRENGPNYGYTF.

This chain joins TRBV18 and TRBJ1-2; possible D gene TRBD1, 5 bases. Germline assignment: CDR1 KGHSH and CDR2 LQKENI. V lost 3 bases, J lost 4 bases, and 15 bases lay in between. The CDR3 totals 15 residues. The CDR3 loop reads CASSPGWGGTYGYTF. For the CDR3, the DNA is TGTGCCAGCTCACCTGGGTGGGGCGGTACCTATGGCTACACCTTC.

The chain joins TRBV4-1 to TRBJ2-6; 7 nucleotides match TRBD2. Germline trimming cut 0 bases from V and 12 bases from J; bases unmatched to any gene: 2. Germline V gene lookup returns CDR1 MGHRA and CDR2 YSYEKL. This CDR3 has 13 residues. CDR3 sequence (DNA): TGCGCCAGCAGCCAAGAGGCGGGAGCCGTCCTGACTTTC. Encoded protein: CASSQEAGAVLTF.

V and J are TRBV4-1 and TRBJ1-2; TRBD1 matches at 8 bases. Germline V gene sequence: CDR1 MGHRA, CDR2 YSYEKL. Losses at the gene ends were 1 base for V and 0 bases for J; bases not matched to a gene: 7. The CDR3 length is 17 residues. The CDR3 DNA reads TGCGCCAGCAGCCAAGCCGGACAGGGCAGTACTAACTATGGCTACACCTTC. As protein: CASSQAGQGSTNYGYTF.

This clone appeared a few times. The CDR3 nucleotides are TGTGCCAGCAGTTATGCGGGGGGCTCTGGAAACACCATATATTTT. Its protein is CASSYAGGSGNTIYF. The gene calls are TRBV6-5 and TRBJ1-3, with TRBD1 as a possible D gene (5 bases). Between the trimmed V and J ends, which lost 3 bases and 0 bases, there was a span of 9 bases. Germline CDR1 is MNHEY and CDR2 is SVGAGI. The CDR3 consists of 15 residues.

This clone appeared once. Here the CDR3 reads CASKDLGGVNTGELFF. CDR3 bases: TGTGCCAGCAAGGATTTAGGCGGGGTGAACACCGGGGAGCTGTTTTTT. This chain uses TRBV27 with TRBJ2-2, with D possibly being TRBD2 (6 bases). CDR3 length: 16 amino acids. V was clipped by 7 bases and J by 1 base, with 16 bases between them. From germline, CDR1 is MNHEY and CDR2 SMNVEV (reference sequence).

This chain uses TRBV11-2 with TRBJ1-6; a weak D match, TRBD1 (5 bases). This CDR3 is built from 16 residues. V was clipped by 0 bases and J by 3 bases, with 9 bases between them. Per germline, CDR1 SGHAT and CDR2 FQNNGV. The CDR3 DNA follows: TGTGCCAGCAGCTTAGAGGGGGGGTTCTATAATTCACCCCTCCACTTT. Translated: CASSLEGGFYNSPLHF.

V gene TRBV6-5 combines with J gene TRBJ2-1; 8 positions agree with TRBD1. Germline CDR1 reads MNHEY; CDR2 reads SVGAGI. The CDR3 has 15 amino acids. With 7 bases clipped from V and 9 bases from J, the junction kept 14 bases outside the gene matches. CDR3 sequence: CASNPDRDLISEQFF. CDR3 sequence (DNA): TGTGCCAGCAACCCGGACAGGGATCTAATCTCTGAGCAGTTCTTC.

This clone has more than one count but fewer than ten. The chain employs TRBV6-5 and TRBJ2-1, with D perhaps matching TRBD1 (8 bases). The CDR3 is 15 amino acids. Germline loops: CDR1 MNHEY, CDR2 SVGAGI. V gave up 5 bases and J gave up 2 bases, with 13 bases separating them. Here the CDR3 reads CASSPTGGAYNEQFF. The DNA for the CDR3 is TGTGCCAGCAGTCCCACAGGGGGGGCCTACAATGAGCAGTTCTTC.